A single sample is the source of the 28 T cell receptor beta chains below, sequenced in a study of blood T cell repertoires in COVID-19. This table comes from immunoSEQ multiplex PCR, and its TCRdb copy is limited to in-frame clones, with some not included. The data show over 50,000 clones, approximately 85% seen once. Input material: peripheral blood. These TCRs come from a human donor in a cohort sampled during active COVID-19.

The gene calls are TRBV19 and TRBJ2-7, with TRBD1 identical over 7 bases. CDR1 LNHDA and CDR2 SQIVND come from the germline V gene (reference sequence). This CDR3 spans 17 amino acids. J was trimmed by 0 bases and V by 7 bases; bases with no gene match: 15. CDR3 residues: CASNSNLGQEPSYEQYF. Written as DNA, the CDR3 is TGTGCCAGTAACTCTAATCTAGGACAGGAACCCTCCTACGAGCAGTACTTC.

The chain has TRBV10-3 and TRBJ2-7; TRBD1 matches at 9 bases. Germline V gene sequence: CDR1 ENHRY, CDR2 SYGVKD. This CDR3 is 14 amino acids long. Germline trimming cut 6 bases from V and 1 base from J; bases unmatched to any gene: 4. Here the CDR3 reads CAIRKGQGSYEQYF. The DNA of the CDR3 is TGTGCCATCAGGAAGGGACAGGGATCCTACGAGCAGTACTTC.

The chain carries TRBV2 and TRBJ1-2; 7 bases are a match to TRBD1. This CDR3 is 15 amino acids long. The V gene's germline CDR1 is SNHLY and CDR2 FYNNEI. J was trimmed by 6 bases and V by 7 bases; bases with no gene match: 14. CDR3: CASKWGLQGFDGYTF. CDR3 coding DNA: TGTGCCAGCAAATGGGGATTACAGGGGTTCGATGGCTACACCTTC. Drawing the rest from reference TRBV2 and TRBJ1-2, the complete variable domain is EPEVTQTPSHQVTQMGQEVILRCVPISNHLYFYWYRQILGQKVEFLVSFYNNEISEKSEIFDDQFSVERPDGSNFTLKIRSTKLEDSAMYFCASKWGLQGFDGYTFGSGTRLTVV.

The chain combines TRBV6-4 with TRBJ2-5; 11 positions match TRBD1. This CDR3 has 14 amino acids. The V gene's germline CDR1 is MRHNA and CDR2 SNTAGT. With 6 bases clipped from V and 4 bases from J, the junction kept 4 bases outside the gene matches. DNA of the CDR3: TGTGCCAGCAGCCCGGGACAGGGGGGAGAGACCCAGTACTTC. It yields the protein CASSPGQGGETQYF.

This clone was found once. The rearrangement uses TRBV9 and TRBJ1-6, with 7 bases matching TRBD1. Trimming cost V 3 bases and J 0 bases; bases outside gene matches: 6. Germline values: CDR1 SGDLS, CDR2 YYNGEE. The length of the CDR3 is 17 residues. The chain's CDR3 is CASSATGDSSYNSPLHF. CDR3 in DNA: TGTGCCAGCAGCGCCACAGGGGACAGCTCCTATAATTCACCCCTCCACTTT.

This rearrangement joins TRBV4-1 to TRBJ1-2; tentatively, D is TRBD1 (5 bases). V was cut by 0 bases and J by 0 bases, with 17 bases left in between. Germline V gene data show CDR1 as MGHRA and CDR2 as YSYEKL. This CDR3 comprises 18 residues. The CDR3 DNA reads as TGCGCCAGCAGCCAAGATGTAATACAGGTCCCAGCTAACTATGGCTACACCTTC. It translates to CASSQDVIQVPANYGYTF.

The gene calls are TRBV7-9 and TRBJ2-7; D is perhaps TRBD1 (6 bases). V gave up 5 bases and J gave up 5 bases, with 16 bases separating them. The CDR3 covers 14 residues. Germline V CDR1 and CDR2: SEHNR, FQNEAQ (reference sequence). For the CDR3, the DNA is TGTGCCAGCAGCCCCCGTTGGGGGACAAACGAGCAGTACTTC. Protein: CASSPRWGTNEQYF.

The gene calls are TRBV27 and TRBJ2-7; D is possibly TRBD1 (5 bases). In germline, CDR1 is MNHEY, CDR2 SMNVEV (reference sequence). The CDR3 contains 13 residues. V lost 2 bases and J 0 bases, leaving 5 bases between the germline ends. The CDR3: CASSLGASYEQYF. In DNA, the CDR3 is TGTGCCAGCAGTTTAGGGGCCTCCTACGAGCAGTACTTC.

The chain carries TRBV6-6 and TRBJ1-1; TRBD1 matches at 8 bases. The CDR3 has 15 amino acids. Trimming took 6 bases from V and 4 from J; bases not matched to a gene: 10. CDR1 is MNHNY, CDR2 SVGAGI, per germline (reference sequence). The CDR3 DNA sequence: TGTGCCAGCAGCTCAACCCAGGGGGCCCGCACTGAAGCTTTCTTT. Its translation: CASSSTQGARTEAFF.

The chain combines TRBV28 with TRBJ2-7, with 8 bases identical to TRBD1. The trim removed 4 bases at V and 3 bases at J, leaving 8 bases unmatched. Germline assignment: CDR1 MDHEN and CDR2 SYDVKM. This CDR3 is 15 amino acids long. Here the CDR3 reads CASSSTDRAVYEQYF. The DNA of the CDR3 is TGTGCCAGCAGTTCGACGGACAGGGCGGTCTACGAGCAGTACTTC.

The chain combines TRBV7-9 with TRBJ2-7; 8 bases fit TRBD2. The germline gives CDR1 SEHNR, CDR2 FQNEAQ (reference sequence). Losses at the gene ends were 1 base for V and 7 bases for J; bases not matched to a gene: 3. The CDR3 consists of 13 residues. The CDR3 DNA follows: TGTGCCAGCAGCTTAGGGGTAGCGGGGGAGCAGTACTTC. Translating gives CASSLGVAGEQYF. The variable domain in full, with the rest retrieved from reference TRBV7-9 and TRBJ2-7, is DTGVSQNPRHKITKRGQNVTFRCDPISEHNRLYWYRQTLGQGPEFLTYFQNEAQLEKSRLLSDRFSAERPKGSFSTLEIQRTEQGDSAMYLCASSLGVAGEQYFGPGTRLTVT.

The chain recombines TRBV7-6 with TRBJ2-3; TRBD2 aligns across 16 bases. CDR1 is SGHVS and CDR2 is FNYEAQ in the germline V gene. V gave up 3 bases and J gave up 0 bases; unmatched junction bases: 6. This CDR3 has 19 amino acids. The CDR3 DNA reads TGTGCCAGCAGCTTCGCCCCGGGACTAGCGGGAGGGAGCACAGATACGCAGTATTTT. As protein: CASSFAPGLAGGSTDTQYF. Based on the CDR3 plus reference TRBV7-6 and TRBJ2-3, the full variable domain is GAGVSQSPRYKVTKRGQDVALRCDPISGHVSLYWYRQALGQGPEFLTYFNYEAQQDKSGLPNDRFSAERPEGSISTLTIQRTEQRDSAMYRCASSFAPGLAGGSTDTQYFGPGTRLTVL.

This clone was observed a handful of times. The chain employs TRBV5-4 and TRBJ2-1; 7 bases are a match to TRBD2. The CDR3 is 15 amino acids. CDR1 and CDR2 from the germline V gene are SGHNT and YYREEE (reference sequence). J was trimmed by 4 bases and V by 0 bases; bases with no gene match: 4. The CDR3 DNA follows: TGTGCCAGCAGCTTGGAGGCTAGCGGATACAATGAGCAGTTCTTC. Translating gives CASSLEASGYNEQFF.

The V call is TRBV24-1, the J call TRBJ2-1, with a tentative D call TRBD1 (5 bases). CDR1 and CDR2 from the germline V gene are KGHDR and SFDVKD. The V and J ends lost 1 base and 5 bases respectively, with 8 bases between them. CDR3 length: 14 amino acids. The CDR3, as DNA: TGTGCCACCAGTGATTTATCCAGGGACAATGAGCAGTTCTTC. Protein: CATSDLSRDNEQFF.

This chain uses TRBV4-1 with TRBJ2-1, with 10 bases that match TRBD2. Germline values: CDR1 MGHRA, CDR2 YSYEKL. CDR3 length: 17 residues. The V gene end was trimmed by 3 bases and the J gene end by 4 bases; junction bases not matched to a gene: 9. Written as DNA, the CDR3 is TGCGCCAGCAGCCAGCTCCGGACTAGCGGCGATTACAATGAGCAGTTCTTC. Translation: CASSQLRTSGDYNEQFF.

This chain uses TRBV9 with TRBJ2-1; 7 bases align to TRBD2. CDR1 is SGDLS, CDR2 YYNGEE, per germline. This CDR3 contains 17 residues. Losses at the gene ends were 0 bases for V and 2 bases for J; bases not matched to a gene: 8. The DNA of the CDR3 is TGTGCCAGCAGCGTAGTAGAACTAGCGTTGGCCTACAATGAGCAGTTCTTC. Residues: CASSVVELALAYNEQFF.

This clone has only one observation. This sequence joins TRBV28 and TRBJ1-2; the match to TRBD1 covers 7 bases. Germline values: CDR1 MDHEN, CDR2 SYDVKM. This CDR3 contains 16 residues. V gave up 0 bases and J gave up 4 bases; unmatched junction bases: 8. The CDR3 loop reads CASSLWVGGQSYGYTF. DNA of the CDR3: TGTGCCAGCAGTTTATGGGTTGGGGGACAGTCCTATGGCTACACCTTC.

The CDR3 reads CASSFRGSSLRSTDTQYF. The CDR3 coding sequence is TGTGCCAGCAGCTTTAGGGGGTCTTCTCTCAGGAGCACAGATACGCAGTATTTT. V and J are TRBV5-4 and TRBJ2-3; D perhaps matches TRBD1 (6 bases). The CDR3 contains 18 residues. Germline values: CDR1 SGHNT, CDR2 YYREEE (reference sequence). V was shortened by 2 bases and J by 0 bases, with 19 bases between the two germline ends.

This chain's CDR3 is CASSPDVVDTQYF. For the CDR3, the DNA is TGTGCCAGCAGTCCTGATGTAGTAGATACGCAGTATTTT. The chain combines TRBV7-9 with TRBJ2-3, with D uncertain. V lost 6 bases and J 5 bases, leaving 12 bases between the germline ends. The germline V gene encodes CDR1 SEHNR and CDR2 FQNEAQ (reference sequence). CDR3 length: 13 amino acids.

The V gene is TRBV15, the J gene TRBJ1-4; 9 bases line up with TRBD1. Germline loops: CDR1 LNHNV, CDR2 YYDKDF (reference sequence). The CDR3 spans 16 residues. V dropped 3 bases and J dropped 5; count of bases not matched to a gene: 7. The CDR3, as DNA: TGTGCCACCAGCAGGTACGGGACAGGGATGAATGAAAAACTGTTTTTT. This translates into CATSRYGTGMNEKLFF.

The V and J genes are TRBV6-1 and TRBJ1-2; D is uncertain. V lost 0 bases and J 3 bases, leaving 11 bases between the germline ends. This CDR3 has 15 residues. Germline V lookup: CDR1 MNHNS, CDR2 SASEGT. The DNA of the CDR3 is TGTGCCAGCAGTGAAGCGCCGGGGTCCCACTATGGCTACACCTTC. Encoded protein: CASSEAPGSHYGYTF.

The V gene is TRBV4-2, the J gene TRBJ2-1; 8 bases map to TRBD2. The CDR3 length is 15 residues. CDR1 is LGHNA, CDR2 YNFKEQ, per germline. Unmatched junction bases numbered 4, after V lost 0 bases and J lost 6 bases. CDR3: CASSQERLALNEQFF. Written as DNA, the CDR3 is TGTGCCAGCAGCCAAGAACGACTAGCGCTCAATGAGCAGTTCTTC.

CDR3 in amino acids: CASSSSGTSTGELFF. The CDR3, as DNA: TGCGCCAGCAGCTCTAGCGGGACAAGCACCGGGGAGCTGTTTTTT. J is TRBJ2-2 and V is TRBV5-1, with 9 bases that match TRBD2. CDR3 length: 15 residues. The V gene's germline CDR1 is SGHRS and CDR2 YFSETQ. V was clipped by 3 bases and J by 4 bases; unmatched bases: 4.

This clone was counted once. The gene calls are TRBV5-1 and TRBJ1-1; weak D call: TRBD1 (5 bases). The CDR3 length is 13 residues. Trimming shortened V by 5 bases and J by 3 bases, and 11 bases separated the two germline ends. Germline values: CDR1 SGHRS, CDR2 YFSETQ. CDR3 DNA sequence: TGCGCCAGCAGTCTCCAAGGGGACACTGAAGCTTTCTTT. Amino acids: CASSLQGDTEAFF.

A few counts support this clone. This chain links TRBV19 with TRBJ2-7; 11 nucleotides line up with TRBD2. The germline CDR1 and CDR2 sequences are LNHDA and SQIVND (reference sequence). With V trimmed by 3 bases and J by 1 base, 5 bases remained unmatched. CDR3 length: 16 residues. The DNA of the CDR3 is TGTGCCAGTAGTATCACTAGCGGGAGCAGGTCCTACGAGCAGTACTTC. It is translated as CASSITSGSRSYEQYF.

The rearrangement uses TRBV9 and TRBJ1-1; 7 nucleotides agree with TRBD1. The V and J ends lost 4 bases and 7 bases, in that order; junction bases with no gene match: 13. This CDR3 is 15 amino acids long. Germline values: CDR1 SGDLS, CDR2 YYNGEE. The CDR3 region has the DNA TGTGCCAGCAGCCCGGGACAGTCAGGGTCGTATGAAGCTTTCTTT. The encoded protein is CASSPGQSGSYEAFF. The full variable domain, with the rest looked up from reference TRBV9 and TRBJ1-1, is DSGVTQTPKHLITATGQRVTLRCSPRSGDLSVYWYQQSLDQGLQFLIQYYNGEERAKGNILERFSAQQFPDLHSELNLSSLELGDSALYFCASSPGQSGSYEAFFGQGTRLTVV.

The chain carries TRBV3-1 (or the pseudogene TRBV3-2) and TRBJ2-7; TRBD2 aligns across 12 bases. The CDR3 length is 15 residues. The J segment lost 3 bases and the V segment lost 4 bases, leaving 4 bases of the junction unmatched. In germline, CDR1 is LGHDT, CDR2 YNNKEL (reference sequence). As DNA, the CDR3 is TGTGCCAGCAGCCCGCGACTAGCGGGGGACTACGAGCAGTACTTC. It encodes CASSPRLAGDYEQYF.

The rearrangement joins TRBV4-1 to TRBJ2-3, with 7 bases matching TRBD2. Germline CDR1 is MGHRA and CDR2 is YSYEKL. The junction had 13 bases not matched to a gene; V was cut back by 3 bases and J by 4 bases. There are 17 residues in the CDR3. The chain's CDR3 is CASSHGGRGQAADTQYF. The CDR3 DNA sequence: TGCGCCAGCAGCCATGGCGGGAGAGGACAAGCCGCAGATACGCAGTATTTT.